The 9 T cell receptor beta chains below were found in one sample sequenced in a study of T-cell memory formation after mild COVID-19. TCRdb ran MiXCR on the 5' RACE reads and lists one entry per CDR3 protein. The data hold around 420,000 distinct CDR3 sequences, with 20% to 25% observed a single time. The sequencing sample was made of PBMCs or a T cell subset sorted from them (not recorded which). These receptors came from an adult woman who had mild COVID-19 (a few samples of this study predate the infection). Cell type and time point are not known.

The chain carries TRBV7-6 and TRBJ2-1, with D possibly matching TRBD1 (5 bases). Germline CDR1 and CDR2: SGHVS and FNYEAQ. V dropped 1 base and J dropped 6 bases, with 7 bases sitting between them. There are 13 residues in the CDR3. This CDR3 reads CASSLVGANEQFF. CDR3 nucleotide sequence: TGTGCCAGCAGCTTAGTAGGGGCCAATGAGCAGTTCTTC.

A few counts support this clonotype. This chain connects TRBV7-2 to TRBJ1-1; TRBD1 matches at 9 bases. V shed 2 bases and J 1 base; nucleotides not matched to a gene: 5. Germline V CDR1 and CDR2: SGHTA, FQGNSA. The CDR3 has 16 residues. This CDR3 reads CASSLYGTGTNTEAFF. The DNA of the CDR3 is TGTGCCAGCAGCTTATATGGGACAGGGACGAACACTGAAGCTTTCTTT.

This clonotype was seen a few times. This chain joins TRBV4-2 and TRBJ2-5, with D possibly being TRBD1 (5 bases). The germline V and J ends were trimmed by 0 bases and 5 bases, with 13 bases remaining between them. The length of the CDR3 is 15 residues. Germline V gives CDR1 LGHNA, CDR2 YNFKEQ. Here the CDR3 DNA reads TGTGCCAGCAGCCAAGAACGTCAGGGTGGGGAGACCCAGTACTTC. As protein: CASSQERQGGETQYF.

The table lists this clonotype with a few counts. The genes are TRBV27 and TRBJ2-2, with 13 bases fitting TRBD2. The trim removed 7 bases at V and 5 bases at J, leaving 10 bases unmatched. The germline V gene has CDR1 MNHEY and CDR2 SMNVEV (reference sequence). The CDR3 sequence is 17 residues long. The CDR3 region is CASTRTSGGQRTGELFF. CDR3 nucleotide sequence: TGTGCCAGCACCAGGACTAGCGGGGGTCAGCGGACCGGGGAGCTGTTTTTT.

This clonotype was seen a handful of times. This sequence joins TRBV2 and TRBJ2-7; no firm D call. CDR3 length: 16 amino acids. Per the germline V gene, CDR1 is SNHLY and CDR2 is FYNNEI. Trimming took off 1 base at V and 4 bases at J, with 17 bases between the two ends. CDR3 sequence reads: CASSEGSPSAAYEQYF. The CDR3 region has the DNA TGTGCCAGCAGTGAAGGGAGCCCAAGTGCGGCTTACGAGCAGTACTTC. Looking up the rest from reference TRBV2 and TRBJ2-7 gives the full variable domain: EPEVTQTPSHQVTQMGQEVILRCVPISNHLYFYWYRQILGQKVEFLVSFYNNEISEKSEIFDDQFSVERPDGSNFTLKIRSTKLEDSAMYFCASSEGSPSAAYEQYFGPGTRLTVT.

The chain is built from TRBV6-2 or TRBV6-3 and TRBJ1-1, with TRBD1 matching 9 bases. With 5 bases clipped from V and 5 bases from J, the junction kept 12 bases outside the gene matches. Germline assignment: CDR1 MNHEY and CDR2 SVGEGT. There are 16 residues in the CDR3. This CDR3 is CASSPRDRAWVTEAFF. The CDR3 DNA follows: TGTGCCAGCAGTCCCCGGGACAGGGCCTGGGTGACTGAAGCTTTCTTT.

This clonotype has a handful of counts. This chain links TRBV4-1 with TRBJ2-7; a weak D match, TRBD1 (6 bases). V shed 0 bases and J shed 0 bases, with 15 bases lying between them. The CDR3 has 17 residues. Germline V gene lookup returns CDR1 MGHRA and CDR2 YSYEKL. CDR3 nucleotides: TGCGCCAGCAGCCAAGAAGAAGGGACATTCGCCTCCTACGAGCAGTACTTC. Protein: CASSQEEGTFASYEQYF.

In this sample, this clonotype turned up a few times. The CDR3 here is CATSDPGAGELFF. The CDR3 DNA follows: TGTGCCACCAGTGACCCCGGGGCCGGGGAGCTGTTTTTT. The chain employs TRBV24-1 and TRBJ2-2, with D perhaps TRBD2 (5 bases). The CDR3 is made up of 13 amino acids. V was cut by 4 bases and J by 6 bases, with 8 bases left in between. Germline CDR1 KGHDR, CDR2 SFDVKD.

The chain joins TRBV29-1 to TRBJ1-1, with no clear D. The CDR3 length is 12 residues. The germline gives CDR1 SQVTM, CDR2 ANQGSEA. V lost 7 bases to trimming and J lost 1 base, with 10 bases between them. CDR3 loop: CSAGPRNTEAFF. DNA of the CDR3: TGCAGCGCCGGACCCAGGAACACTGAAGCTTTCTTT.